This T cell receptor beta chain was captured in a study of OX40 agonist ivuxolimab in advanced cancers. Using immunoSEQ multiplex PCR, the repertoire was profiled, and TCRdb retains in-frame clones only, with some absent. The sample lists fewer than 120,000 clones, around 90% seen once, with 0.25% to 0.3% in the top ten. The CDR3 covers 13 residues. CDR1 and CDR2 from the germline V gene are GTSNPN and SVGIG (reference sequence). V was clipped by 2 bases and J by 4 bases, with 11 bases between them. This chain links TRBV30 with TRBJ1-2; D might be TRBD1 (5 bases). The sample here was CD4+ or CD8+ T cells sorted from blood, taken in a trial of the OX40 agonist ivuxolimab. The source is an adult with an advanced solid tumor such as melanoma, head and neck, liver or kidney cancer. CDR3 sequence (DNA): TGTGCCTGGAGTCCCCGGGACGGCTATGGCTACACCTTC. This gives the protein CAWSPRDGYGYTF. Variable domain in full (rest from reference TRBV30 and TRBJ1-2): SQTIHQWPATLVQPVGSPLSLECTVEGTSNPNLYWYRQAAGRGLQLLFYSVGIGQISSEVPQNLSASRPQDRQFILSSKKLLLSDSGFYLCAWSPRDGYGYTFGSGTRLTVV.